This T cell receptor (beta chain) was captured in a study of T cell repertoires in cytomegalovirus infection. At the level of the study: Well-studied HLA-B-restricted epitopes and recently identified HLA-C-restricted epitopes of CMV were both used in the study. Through public TCR beta signatures, both CMV infection and matching HLA type were indicated.

Germline values: CDR1 MNHNY, CDR2 SVGAGI (reference sequence). Between the trimmed V and J ends, which lost 5 bases and 6 bases, there was a span of 16 bases. This CDR3 is built from 15 residues. Study-level findings and limits: In two of eight donors, the top clonotype was HLA-C-restricted CMV-specific.

In TCRdb, the reads were re-called with MiXCR into one record per CDR3 protein. The table lists roughly 500,000 distinct CDR3 sequences, under 55% of them singletons, with around 45% in the top ten. With regard to this clonotype: What it binds is not known.

The sample was cultured PBMCs, taken from culture after CMV antigen stimulation. The chain recombines TRBV6-6 with TRBJ2-2, with D possibly matching TRBD1 (5 bases). The clonotype originates from a human donor in good health (CMV status not recorded). Some clones in this sample may be carry-over from other donors' samples. CDR3: CASSAQGGWAGELFF. Written as DNA, the CDR3 is TGTGCCAGCAGTGCCCAGGGTGGATGGGCCGGGGAGCTGTTTTTT.